The clone carrying this TCR beta chain was recorded a few times. Its antigen is undetermined. The library targeted TCRbeta and was prepared with unique molecular identifiers. TCRdb used MiXCR to reprocess the PCR reads, holding one entry per CDR3 protein. Here the sample spans 450,000 to 600,000 distinct CDR3 sequences, over 10% being singletons. This specimen belongs to a study of T-cell reconstitution after alpha-beta-depleted transplantation in children. Germline V lookup: CDR1 SQVTM, CDR2 ANQGSEA. The V gene lost 0 bases and the J gene lost 2 bases, with 14 bases spanning the gap. The CDR3 runs to 15 residues. Overall study results and limits: About two months after transplant, alpha-beta T cells reportedly came from several hundred expanded graft clones.

The rearrangement links TRBV29-1 to TRBJ2-7; weak D call: TRBD2 (5 bases). Source: PBMCs, mostly from graft donor cells, taken 360 days after TCRalphabeta/CD19-depleted stem cell transplant. The receptor's source is a male patient between 5 and 17 years old who had a stem cell transplant for acute myeloid leukemia, so the T cells may come from the graft donor. The CDR3 here is CSVEERLAGPYEQYF. CDR3 bases: TGCAGCGTTGAAGAACGGCTAGCCGGTCCCTACGAGCAGTACTTC.